A single sample gave rise to the 13 T cell receptor beta chains below, sequenced in a study of CD4 T cell repertoires in COVID-19. These memory T cells were uncultured and sequenced directly after ex vivo isolation. The method was immunoSEQ multiplex PCR; TCRdb's version includes in-frame clones alone and lacks a portion of them. The top ten hold about 0.7% of the sample, which has 20,000 to 30,000 clones, about 93% seen once. The source material was circulating follicular helper CD4+ T cells (cTfh) from blood, sampled before the COVID-19 pandemic. The receptors come from a human donor who had COVID-19.

The J gene is TRBJ2-1, the V gene TRBV19; TRBD2 aligns across 11 bases. CDR1 LNHDA and CDR2 SQIVND come from the germline V gene (reference sequence). V trimming: 6 bases; J trimming: 7 bases; junction bases outside the gene matches: 5. CDR3 length: 14 residues. CDR3 region: CASSLAGGWNEQFF. The CDR3 DNA sequence: TGTGCCAGTAGCCTAGCGGGAGGTTGGAATGAGCAGTTCTTC.

The chain is built from TRBV7-8 and TRBJ2-1; 7 bases map to TRBD2. Germline V gene data show CDR1 as SGHVS and CDR2 as FQNEAQ. CDR3 length equals 16 residues. V lost 1 base and J lost 7; bases outside the gene matches: 10. Here the CDR3 reads CASSLVRGRGGNEQFF. DNA for the CDR3: TGTGCCAGCAGCTTAGTCCGCGGGAGAGGCGGGAATGAGCAGTTCTTC.

This chain connects TRBV9 to TRBJ1-1; D is perhaps TRBD1 (5 bases). The CDR3 is 18 amino acids. Germline values: CDR1 SGDLS, CDR2 YYNGEE. V was clipped by 0 bases and J by 1 base, with 19 bases between them. The CDR3 region is CASSVAPPGVGGNTEAFF. The CDR3 nucleotides are TGTGCCAGCAGCGTAGCCCCGCCGGGGGTGGGTGGGAACACTGAAGCTTTCTTT.

The chain is built from TRBV6-1 and TRBJ1-1, with a possible D match to TRBD1 (6 bases). The CDR3 contains 13 residues. Trimming shortened V by 5 bases and J by 4 bases, and 11 bases separated the two germline ends. The germline gives CDR1 MNHNS, CDR2 SASEGT. CDR3 DNA: TGTGCCAGCAGTAGGGCAGGGGCCACTGAAGCTTTCTTT. It encodes CASSRAGATEAFF.

The chain employs TRBV27 and TRBJ2-1, with a weak D call TRBD2 (5 bases). V lost 3 bases to trimming and J lost 9 bases, with 15 bases between them. From germline, CDR1 is MNHEY and CDR2 SMNVEV (reference sequence). This CDR3 is 14 amino acids long. This CDR3 reads CASSFRAGEFEQFF. The CDR3 region has the DNA TGTGCCAGCAGTTTCCGAGCCGGGGAATTTGAGCAGTTCTTC.

The chain combines TRBV5-1 with TRBJ1-1, with TRBD1 identical over 7 bases. CDR1 and CDR2 (germline): SGHRS, YFSETQ. The V and J ends lost 0 bases and 7 bases, in that order; junction bases with no gene match: 6. The CDR3 totals 14 residues. Here the CDR3 reads CASSLEGTVSEAFF. Here the CDR3 DNA reads TGCGCCAGCAGCTTGGAGGGGACAGTTAGTGAAGCTTTCTTT.

The V call is TRBV7-2, the J call TRBJ1-2, with 7 bases aligning to TRBD1. The trim removed 1 base at V and 1 base at J, leaving 0 bases unmatched. The CDR3 totals 14 residues. Germline V gene lookup returns CDR1 SGHTA and CDR2 FQGNSA. The CDR3 DNA reads TGTGCCAGCAGCTTAGGACAGGGTAACTATGGCTACACCTTC. Residues: CASSLGQGNYGYTF.

The rearrangement uses TRBV5-1 and TRBJ1-4; maybe TRBD1 (5 bases). V gave up 2 bases and J gave up 7 bases, with 15 bases separating them. Germline values: CDR1 SGHRS, CDR2 YFSETQ. This CDR3 has 15 amino acids. DNA for the CDR3: TGCGCCAGCAGCTTTAACGGAAACCAGGGTGAAAAACTGTTTTTT. Its protein is CASSFNGNQGEKLFF. Using reference TRBV5-1 and TRBJ1-4 for the parts outside the CDR3, the full variable domain is KAGVTQTPRYLIKTRGQQVTLSCSPISGHRSVSWYQQTPGQGLQFLFEYFSETQRNKGNFPGRFSGRQFSNSRSEMNVSTLELGDSALYLCASSFNGNQGEKLFFGSGTQLSVL.

The genes are TRBV6-5 and TRBJ2-7; 10 positions match TRBD1. V shed 6 bases and J 4 bases; nucleotides not matched to a gene: 6. Germline-derived CDR1 and CDR2 are MNHEY and SVGAGI. The CDR3 contains 14 residues. CDR3: CASRNPGQGYEQYF. CDR3 in DNA: TGTGCCAGCAGGAACCCGGGACAGGGGTACGAGCAGTACTTC.

This clone was detected once. The J gene is TRBJ2-1, the V gene TRBV7-9; no clear D gene. V lost 8 bases and J 6 bases, leaving 20 bases between the germline ends. The CDR3 covers 15 residues. CDR1 SEHNR and CDR2 FQNEAQ come from the germline V gene (reference sequence). CDR3 protein: CASSPKVRVGNEQFF. DNA of the CDR3: TGTGCCAGCTCCCCAAAAGTCCGGGTGGGCAATGAGCAGTTCTTC.

The chain couples TRBV5-1 to TRBJ1-1, with 7 positions matching TRBD1. Germline CDR1 is SGHRS and CDR2 is YFSETQ. V dropped 0 bases and J dropped 4; count of bases not matched to a gene: 6. This CDR3 spans 15 amino acids. The CDR3 reads CASSLGVQGGTEAFF. The CDR3 DNA is TGCGCCAGCAGCTTGGGGGTCCAGGGGGGCACTGAAGCTTTCTTT.

This chain connects TRBV10-3 to TRBJ1-2; 10 bases align to TRBD1. This CDR3 has 14 residues. Germline loops: CDR1 ENHRY, CDR2 SYGVKD. Unmatched junction bases numbered 6, after V lost 4 bases and J lost 7 bases. Here the CDR3 reads CAISAGQGGSGYTF. CDR3 DNA: TGTGCCATCAGTGCCGGACAGGGGGGCTCTGGCTACACCTTC.

This chain links TRBV28 with TRBJ2-1; 9 bases line up with TRBD2. Germline trimming cut 8 bases from V and 2 bases from J; bases unmatched to any gene: 4. There are 14 residues in the CDR3. Per germline, CDR1 MDHEN and CDR2 SYDVKM. This chain's CDR3 is CASGGLAAYNEQFF. The DNA for the CDR3 is TGTGCCAGCGGGGGACTAGCTGCCTACAATGAGCAGTTCTTC.